This T cell receptor (beta chain) derives from a study of blood T cell repertoires in COVID-19. Study-wide background: Donors in the United States, Italy and Spain gave samples during acute or convalescent COVID-19.

Germline-derived CDR1 and CDR2 are SQVTM and ANQGSEA. The V and J ends lost 2 bases and 12 bases respectively, with 26 bases between them. The CDR3 spans 16 residues. In the original processing: Amplified reference gene primers provided the basis for estimating nucleated cell counts. The method was immunoSEQ multiplex PCR; TCRdb's version includes in-frame clones alone and lacks a portion of them. That table is the source of V, J and clone size, and D and trimming were worked out from the DNA. The table includes approximately 160,000 clones, about 86% detected once. This clone has just one count. The sequenced material came from peripheral blood. The chain joins TRBV29-1 to TRBJ2-1, with D perhaps matching TRBD2 (6 bases). The sequence was collected from a man in his fifties or sixties with active or convalescent COVID-19. The CDR3 protein is CSVESTMPLARYGQFF. CDR3 DNA sequence: TGCAGCGTTGAATCTACTATGCCACTAGCCCGATACGGGCAGTTCTTC.